One TCR beta chain is described in this entry. The source of the sample is a study of OX40 agonist ivuxolimab in advanced cancers. Trimming cost V 5 bases and J 1 base; bases outside gene matches: 15. CDR1 PRHDT and CDR2 FYEKMQ come from the germline V gene (reference sequence). The CDR3 extends over 18 amino acids. The data were produced by immunoSEQ multiplex PCR, yet TCRdb's version contains in-frame clones alone and is incomplete. This repertoire shows more than 15,000 clones, roughly 78% found once; its top ten account for roughly 28%. The specimen was CD4+ or CD8+ T cells sorted from blood, collected in a trial of the OX40 agonist ivuxolimab. The sequence derives from an adult with an advanced solid tumor such as melanoma, head and neck, liver or kidney cancer. The gene calls are TRBV13 and TRBJ2-7, with TRBD2 matching over 9 bases. The CDR3 sequence is CASSTRRGREGPSYEQYF. CDR3 bases: TGTGCCAGCAGCACGAGAAGGGGGCGGGAGGGCCCTTCCTACGAGCAGTACTTC.